The next 26 T cell receptor beta chains were all read from a single sample in a study of blood T cell repertoires in COVID-19. Sequenced by immunoSEQ multiplex PCR; TCRdb stores in-frame clones only, minus some. Of just over 200,000 clones in the sample, 60% to 85% were seen once. The sample taken for sequencing was peripheral blood. The origin of the receptors is a woman aged 65 to 85 with acute or convalescent COVID-19.

V usage is TRBV30 and J usage is TRBJ1-3; D perhaps matches TRBD1 (5 bases). This CDR3 region has 15 residues. Per germline, CDR1 GTSNPN and CDR2 SVGIG (reference sequence). V lost 0 bases, J lost 2 bases, and 11 bases lay in between. As DNA, the CDR3 is TGTGCCTGGAGTGTTGGGGGGAGCACTGGAAACACCATATATTTT. Protein: CAWSVGGSTGNTIYF. The full variable domain, completed using reference TRBV30 and TRBJ1-3, is SQTIHQWPATLVQPVGSPLSLECTVEGTSNPNLYWYRQAAGRGLQLLFYSVGIGQISSEVPQNLSASRPQDRQFILSSKKLLLSDSGFYLCAWSVGGSTGNTIYFGEGSWLTVV.

The chain links TRBV19 to TRBJ2-2, with 12 bases that match TRBD2. Per germline, CDR1 LNHDA and CDR2 SQIVND (reference sequence). This CDR3 spans 15 amino acids. V was pared by 5 bases and J by 4 bases, with 2 bases of the junction left unmatched. This chain's CDR3 is CASSRGLAGTGELFF. CDR3 DNA: TGTGCCAGTAGTCGGGGACTAGCGGGCACCGGGGAGCTGTTTTTT.

This chain joins TRBV11-2 and TRBJ1-2; D might be TRBD1 (5 bases). The ends were cut back, 3 bases at V and 0 bases at J, with 11 bases in the middle. CDR1 is SGHAT and CDR2 is FQNNGV in the germline V gene. This CDR3 contains 15 residues. The CDR3 spells CASSLGGITNYGYTF. The CDR3, as DNA: TGTGCCAGCAGCTTGGGGGGGATAACTAACTATGGCTACACCTTC.

The genes are TRBV3-1 (or the pseudogene TRBV3-2) and TRBJ2-5; D possibly corresponds to TRBD1 (5 bases). Germline loops: CDR1 LGHDT, CDR2 YNNKEL (reference sequence). This CDR3 comprises 14 residues. V was trimmed by 1 base and J by 4 bases, leaving 10 bases between them. The CDR3 bases are TGTGCCAGCAGCCAAGGGATAGGGGTAGAGACCCAGTACTTC. The encoded protein is CASSQGIGVETQYF.

V and J are TRBV5-4 and TRBJ2-3; TRBD2 matches 9 bases. V was clipped by 1 base and J by 3 bases; unmatched bases: 3. This CDR3 is built from 15 residues. Germline V gene lookup returns CDR1 SGHNT and CDR2 YYREEE (reference sequence). The CDR3: CASSLRGRATDTQYF. The CDR3, as DNA: TGTGCCAGCAGCTTGCGCGGGAGGGCGACAGATACGCAGTATTTT.

The chain combines TRBV3-1 (or the pseudogene TRBV3-2) with TRBJ2-7, with D possibly being TRBD2 (7 bases). The CDR3 covers 13 residues. V was cut by 4 bases and J by 3 bases, with 10 bases left in between. The V gene's germline CDR1 is LGHDT and CDR2 YNNKEL (reference sequence). The CDR3 DNA follows: TGTGCCAGCAGCCGGGGGGGCGTCTACGAGCAGTACTTC. Its protein product is CASSRGGVYEQYF.

Only one count was recorded for this clone. The chain joins TRBV30 to TRBJ2-2; D might be TRBD1 (7 bases). CDR1 is GTSNPN, CDR2 SVGIG, per germline (reference sequence). CDR3 length: 15 amino acids. V dropped 2 bases and J dropped 7 bases, with 17 bases sitting between them. DNA of the CDR3: TGTGCCTGGAGTCCCGGGACAGAAGCGGGCGGGGAGCTGTTTTTT. Its protein product is CAWSPGTEAGGELFF.

The J gene is TRBJ2-1, the V gene TRBV20-1; D gene uncertain. V lost 5 bases and J 10 bases, leaving 12 bases between the germline ends. The germline V gene encodes CDR1 DFQATT and CDR2 SNEGSKA (reference sequence). The CDR3 contains 11 residues. The CDR3 is CSAGSSWEQFF. The DNA for the CDR3 is TGCAGTGCTGGTAGTAGTTGGGAGCAGTTCTTC.

This rearrangement joins TRBV10-1 to TRBJ2-4; 12 bases are a match to TRBD1. The ends lost 3 bases at V and 6 bases at J; junction bases unmatched: 6. This CDR3 comprises 16 residues. In germline, CDR1 is WNHNN, CDR2 SYGVQD (reference sequence). The CDR3 DNA reads as TGCGCCAGCAGTGAAGAGGGACAGGGGGCGGGAAACATTCAGTACTTC. As protein: CASSEEGQGAGNIQYF.

This clone has just one count. The chain recombines TRBV20-1 with TRBJ1-5, with D perhaps matching TRBD1 (6 bases). CDR1 and CDR2 (germline): DFQATT, SNEGSKA (reference sequence). Trimming stripped 3 bases from V and 7 bases from J, with 13 bases between. This CDR3 comprises 13 residues. Here the CDR3 reads CSASTGTGQPQHF. The DNA of the CDR3 is TGCAGTGCTAGTACAGGGACCGGACAGCCCCAGCATTTT.

The chain employs TRBV2 and TRBJ1-1, with D uncertain. This CDR3 has 14 amino acids. CDR1 SNHLY and CDR2 FYNNEI come from the germline V gene. The V end lost 6 bases, the J end lost 0 bases, and 11 bases lay between the germline ends. CDR3 residues: CASSFEGMNTEAFF. The CDR3 region has the DNA TGTGCCAGCAGCTTCGAGGGCATGAACACTGAAGCTTTCTTT.

The chain uses TRBV24-1 and TRBJ2-3; 7 positions agree with TRBD1. The CDR3 is 16 residues long. Germline V gene lookup returns CDR1 KGHDR and CDR2 SFDVKD. Losses at the gene ends were 0 bases for V and 1 base for J; bases not matched to a gene: 3. In nucleotides, the CDR3 is TGTGCCACCAGTGATTTGTCAGGGGGAGGCACAGATACGCAGTATTTT. Translation: CATSDLSGGGTDTQYF.

The chain employs TRBV19 and TRBJ2-3; 10 positions match TRBD2. The CDR3 is 14 residues long. The junction had 6 bases not matched to a gene; V was cut back by 10 bases and J by 2 bases. Germline V gene sequence: CDR1 LNHDA, CDR2 SQIVND (reference sequence). The DNA for the CDR3 is TGTGCCACCAATAGCGGGAGGCTCACAGATACGCAGTATTTT. Amino acid sequence: CATNSGRLTDTQYF.

The genes are TRBV9 and TRBJ2-2; 7 positions agree with TRBD2. This CDR3 region has 14 residues. The ends lost 4 bases at V and 5 bases at J; junction bases unmatched: 5. Germline CDR1 SGDLS, CDR2 YYNGEE. The CDR3 spells CASSSGGWTGELFF. The CDR3 nucleotides read TGTGCCAGCAGCTCCGGGGGGTGGACCGGGGAGCTGTTTTTT.

The chain has TRBV19 and TRBJ2-1, with unresolved D. CDR3 length: 12 residues. Germline loops: CDR1 LNHDA, CDR2 SQIVND (reference sequence). Between the trimmed V and J ends, which lost 1 base and 8 bases, there was a span of 6 bases. CDR3 sequence: CASSIARDEQFF. CDR3 coding DNA: TGTGCCAGTAGTATAGCTCGCGATGAGCAGTTCTTC.

The chain combines TRBV7-6 with TRBJ2-1, with 10 bases aligning to TRBD2. CDR1 and CDR2 (germline): SGHVS, FNYEAQ. Germline trimming cut 2 bases from V and 4 bases from J; bases unmatched to any gene: 11. The CDR3 extends over 18 amino acids. The CDR3 DNA is TGTGCCAGCAGCTTACAAACTAGCGGGACCCTAGGTTACAATGAGCAGTTCTTC. Protein sequence: CASSLQTSGTLGYNEQFF.

This clone showed up just once. This chain connects TRBV6-5 to TRBJ2-7; 13 bases line up with TRBD2. Per germline, CDR1 MNHEY and CDR2 SVGAGI. The junction had 4 bases not matched to a gene; V was cut back by 6 bases and J by 2 bases. The CDR3 sequence is 15 residues long. In nucleotides, the CDR3 is TGTGCCAGCAGACCAGGGACTAGCGGGACCTACGAGCAGTACTTC. Protein sequence: CASRPGTSGTYEQYF.

The CDR3 protein is CASSSLRNEQFF. The CDR3 nucleotides read TGTGCCAGCAGCTCCCTTCGGAATGAGCAGTTCTTC. The rearrangement joins TRBV28 to TRBJ2-1, with unresolved D. CDR3 size: 12 residues. V was trimmed by 6 bases and J by 7 bases, leaving 10 bases between them. Germline lookup yields CDR1 MDHEN and CDR2 SYDVKM. Variable domain in full (rest from reference TRBV28 and TRBJ2-1): DVKVTQSSRYLVKRTGEKVFLECVQDMDHENMFWYRQDPGLGLRLIYFSYDVKMKEKGDIPEGYSVSREKKERFSLILESASTNQTSMYLCASSSLRNEQFFGPGTRLTVL.

This clone was counted a few times. The CDR3 nucleotides are TGTGCCAGCAGCTTGACAGGCCCCGCCGGGGAGCTGTTTTTT. Its protein product is CASSLTGPAGELFF. The V gene is TRBV5-6, the J gene TRBJ2-2; possible D gene TRBD1, 5 bases. Germline-derived CDR1 and CDR2 are SGHDT and YYEEEE. This CDR3 is 14 amino acids long. Trimming took 1 base from V and 6 from J, leaving 10 bases between them.

V usage is TRBV28 and J usage is TRBJ1-4; TRBD1 matches at 9 bases. This CDR3 region has 13 residues. The V segment lost 5 bases and the J segment 9 bases; nucleotides outside the gene matches: 4. Germline V gene data show CDR1 as MDHEN and CDR2 as SYDVKM. CDR3 coding DNA: TGTGCCAGCAGTCCCGGACAGGGGCAAAAACTGTTTTTT. It yields the protein CASSPGQGQKLFF.

V usage is TRBV3-1 (or the pseudogene TRBV3-2) and J usage is TRBJ1-1; no clear D. Germline CDR1 is LGHDT and CDR2 is YNNKEL (reference sequence). The V and J ends lost 0 bases and 2 bases respectively, with 13 bases between them. The CDR3 totals 16 residues. CDR3 sequence: CASSQDSVATNTEAFF. In DNA form, the CDR3 reads TGTGCCAGCAGCCAAGATAGCGTAGCGACAAACACTGAAGCTTTCTTT.

The rearrangement links TRBV7-8 to TRBJ2-5; possible D gene TRBD2, 6 bases. CDR1 SGHVS and CDR2 FQNEAQ come from the germline V gene. The CDR3 consists of 16 residues. The V gene lost 0 bases and the J gene lost 5 bases, with 16 bases spanning the gap. For the CDR3, the DNA is TGTGCCAGCAGCTTAGCTCCGGGCGGGGCGGCGGAGACCCAGTACTTC. Translated, it gives CASSLAPGGAAETQYF.

The genes are TRBV18 and TRBJ1-1; a possible D gene is TRBD1 (5 bases). CDR3 length equals 14 residues. Germline-derived CDR1 and CDR2 are KGHSH and LQKENI. V dropped 2 bases and J dropped 1 base, with 8 bases sitting between them. The chain's CDR3 is CASSPVQENTEAFF. The DNA of the CDR3 is TGTGCCAGCTCACCAGTACAGGAGAACACTGAAGCTTTCTTT.

The chain uses TRBV2 and TRBJ2-2; 7 nucleotides match TRBD1. Germline V gene sequence: CDR1 SNHLY, CDR2 FYNNEI. V shed 6 bases and J 0 bases; nucleotides not matched to a gene: 7. The CDR3 extends over 16 amino acids. The chain's CDR3 is CASSPEGQSNTGELFF. In nucleotides, the CDR3 is TGTGCCAGCAGCCCTGAGGGACAGTCGAACACCGGGGAGCTGTTTTTT.

The V gene is TRBV6-5, the J gene TRBJ2-7; possible D gene TRBD1, 5 bases. The V gene lost 6 bases and the J gene lost 1 base, with 10 bases spanning the gap. This CDR3 region has 13 residues. The germline V gene has CDR1 MNHEY and CDR2 SVGAGI. The CDR3 is CASRETESYEQYF. The CDR3 DNA is TGTGCCAGCAGGGAGACAGAATCCTACGAGCAGTACTTC.

This clone was counted only a few times. The chain combines TRBV28 with TRBJ1-5; TRBD1 might be the D (6 bases). Trimming shortened V by 2 bases and J by 0 bases, and 17 bases separated the two germline ends. This CDR3 is built from 18 residues. CDR1 and CDR2 from the germline V gene are MDHEN and SYDVKM. DNA of the CDR3: TGTGCCAGCAGTTTAGGATGGGTAGGGGGTTATAGCAATCAGCCCCAGCATTTT. This encodes CASSLGWVGGYSNQPQHF.